This passage covers 16 T cell receptor beta chains from one sample sequenced in a study of T and B cells in COVID-19 patients. BIOMED2 TRB-A/B primer pools were used in multiplex TRB PCR. One entry per CDR3 protein, called by TCRdb with MiXCR from the multiplex PCR reads. The sample has fewer than 4,500 distinct CDR3 sequences; about 25% are singletons. TRB was amplified from around 230-520 ng of blood genomic DNA. Sequencing was carried out using blood. These receptors originate from a human donor with active COVID-19.

This clonotype has at least ten counts. The CDR3 loop is CATSDPLRGWEQFF. Written as DNA, the CDR3 is TGTGCCACCAGTGATCCCCTGAGGGGGTGGGAGCAGTTCTTC. This chain uses TRBV24-1 with TRBJ2-1; TRBD1 might be the D (6 bases). Trimming cost V 3 bases and J 10 bases, with 15 bases left between them. The CDR3 is made up of 14 amino acids. The germline V gene encodes CDR1 KGHDR and CDR2 SFDVKD.

In this sample, this clonotype is medium-sized. The chain carries TRBV5-4 and TRBJ2-7; the D is unclear. Germline CDR1 and CDR2: SGHNT and YYREEE (reference sequence). V gave up 5 bases and J gave up 0 bases, with 21 bases separating them. The CDR3 is made up of 17 amino acids. The CDR3 is CASSLRVGPRHSYEQYF. In nucleotides, the CDR3 is TGTGCCAGCAGTTTAAGGGTTGGACCCCGACACTCCTACGAGCAGTACTTC.

This clonotype counts as medium-sized. The rearrangement uses TRBV5-4 and TRBJ2-2, with D hard to call. The CDR3 is made up of 14 amino acids. The germline V gene encodes CDR1 SGHNT and CDR2 YYREEE (reference sequence). With 2 bases removed from V and 1 base from J, the gap between germline ends came to 6 bases. In DNA, the CDR3 is TGTGCCAGCAGCTTCGACCGGAACACCGGGGAGCTGTTTTTT. Translated, it gives CASSFDRNTGELFF.

About this clonotype itself: A read error may explain this, as a much larger clone is one base away. V is TRBV12-3 or TRBV12-4 and J is TRBJ2-7; no clear D. This CDR3 region has 14 residues. V gave up 6 bases and J gave up 3 bases, with 15 bases separating them. CDR3 in amino acids: CASRPPGRSYEQYF. In DNA, the CDR3 is TGTGCCAGCAGACCCCCTGGTCGGAGCTACGAGCAGTACTTC.

The rearrangement uses TRBV12-3 or TRBV12-4 and TRBJ2-7, with 12 bases aligning to TRBD2. After removal of 6 bases from V and 3 bases from J, the junction contained 3 bases not matched to a gene. This CDR3 is built from 14 residues. CDR3 in DNA: TGTGCCAGCAGCCGACTAGCGGGGGACTACGAGCAGTACTTC. Protein product: CASSRLAGDYEQYF.

The rearrangement links TRBV7-2 to TRBJ1-3; D remains ambiguous. The V end lost 1 base, the J end lost 4 bases, and 8 bases lay between the germline ends. Germline CDR1 SGHTA, CDR2 FQGNSA. The CDR3 sequence is 14 residues long. CDR3 coding DNA: TGTGCCAGCAGCTTAGGGAGCACAGGAAACACCATATATTTT. It translates to CASSLGSTGNTIYF.

This chain links TRBV5-1 with TRBJ2-1; 9 bases map to TRBD2. The ends lost 0 bases at V and 3 bases at J; junction bases unmatched: 4. The CDR3 spans 16 residues. CDR1 is SGHRS, CDR2 YFSETQ, per germline. DNA for the CDR3: TGCGCCAGCAGCTTGGGCGGCGGGGGGGGCTACAATGAGCAGTTCTTC. This gives the protein CASSLGGGGGYNEQFF.

In its sample, this clonotype ranks as medium-sized. The chain recombines TRBV18 with TRBJ2-7; 8 bases are a match to TRBD1. The CDR3 runs 14 residues. Germline CDR1 and CDR2: KGHSH and LQKENI. The V and J ends lost 3 bases and 4 bases, in that order; junction bases with no gene match: 5. CDR3 in amino acids: CASSPIQGAYEQYF. CDR3 sequence (DNA): TGTGCCAGCTCACCTATCCAGGGGGCATACGAGCAGTACTTC.

The chain links TRBV7-6 to TRBJ2-7; 10 nucleotides agree with TRBD1. CDR3 size: 13 residues. Germline V gives CDR1 SGHVS, CDR2 FNYEAQ. V dropped 4 bases and J dropped 7; count of bases not matched to a gene: 4. The CDR3 nucleotides read TGTGCCAGCAGCTGGGACAGGGGTAAGGAGCAGTACTTC. This gives the protein CASSWDRGKEQYF.

By frequency in the sample, this clonotype is medium-sized. The chain carries TRBV11-3 and TRBJ1-3, with D tentatively TRBD1 (5 bases). The germline V gene has CDR1 SGHNT and CDR2 YENEEA. Between the trimmed V and J ends, which lost 3 bases and 8 bases, there was a span of 23 bases. The CDR3 totals 17 residues. CDR3 coding DNA: TGTGCCAGCAGCTTGGGACCCCTTGCCACTGCCGCGGACACCATATATTTT. As protein: CASSLGPLATAADTIYF.

This sequence joins TRBV4-1 and TRBJ2-7, with D uncertain. V was cut by 4 bases and J by 2 bases, with 12 bases left in between. The germline V gene encodes CDR1 MGHRA and CDR2 YSYEKL. This CDR3 is 14 amino acids long. This chain's CDR3 is CASSREATTYEQYF. The CDR3 DNA reads as TGCGCCAGCAGCCGAGAAGCTACGACCTACGAGCAGTACTTC.

The chain carries TRBV4-1 and TRBJ2-3; 12 nucleotides line up with TRBD1. CDR1 MGHRA and CDR2 YSYEKL come from the germline V gene. The CDR3 covers 16 residues. Trimming cost V 0 bases and J 6 bases; bases outside gene matches: 4. CDR3 in DNA: TGCGCCAGCAGCCAAGAGCCGGGACAGGGGGCGGATACGCAGTATTTT. Translating gives CASSQEPGQGADTQYF.

This clonotype was seen a handful of times. The chain uses TRBV10-3 and TRBJ1-1; the D gene is possibly TRBD1 (5 bases). The CDR3 has 12 amino acids. In germline, CDR1 is ENHRY, CDR2 SYGVKD. Trimming pared 2 bases from V and 11 bases from J, leaving 12 bases between. Written as DNA, the CDR3 is TGTGCCATCAGTGAGCAGGGCAGCGGGGCTTTCTTT. Translated: CAISEQGSGAFF.

CDR3 nucleotides: TGTGCCAGTAGCGGACAGAGTAATGAGCAGTTCTTC. Translating gives CASSGQSNEQFF. The J gene is TRBJ2-1, the V gene TRBV19, with D possibly TRBD1 on 6 matching bases. With 6 bases removed from V and 7 bases from J, the gap between germline ends came to 10 bases. The CDR3 loop spans 12 amino acids. Looked up from germline, CDR1 is LNHDA and CDR2 is SQIVND (reference sequence).

This clonotype was seen more than once but under ten times. This sequence joins TRBV7-2 and TRBJ2-7, with D possibly TRBD2 on 6 matching bases. The V gene lost 5 bases and the J gene lost 2 bases, with 13 bases spanning the gap. The germline gives CDR1 SGHTA, CDR2 FQGNSA. The CDR3 length is 14 residues. CDR3 sequence: CASSLGTPPYEQYF. CDR3 DNA: TGTGCCAGCAGCCTCGGGACTCCTCCCTACGAGCAGTACTTC.

About this clonotype itself: A single base separates this from a much larger clone, so it may be a read error. The V and J genes are TRBV11-3 and TRBJ2-5; 12 bases fit TRBD2. This CDR3 contains 18 residues. Germline CDR1 reads SGHNT; CDR2 reads YENEEA. CDR3 nucleotides: TGTGCCAGCATCTTAGATCTAGCGGGGGGGCCCTGGGGAGAGACCCAGTACTTC. Protein: CASILDLAGGPWGETQYF. The full variable domain, its missing parts supplied by reference TRBV11-3 and TRBJ2-5, is EAGVVQSPRYKIIEKKQPVAFWCNPISGHNTLYWYLQNLGQGPELLIRYENEEAVDDSQLPKDRFSAERLKGVDSTLKIQPAELGDSAVYLCASILDLAGGPWGETQYFGPGTRLLVL.